These 20 T cell receptor beta chains originate from one sample sequenced in a study of identical twins (dated by TCRdb to 2016 to 2018). Library construction relied on 5' RACE. Instrument on record: Illumina HiSeq 2000. TCRdb handled the public reads itself, with Q25 trimming in fastp and clone calling in MiXCR, and kept productive beta chains. For every CDR3 protein sequence, its rows merge into one entry that carries the most common genes and DNA. A total of nearly 900,000 distinct CDR3 sequences appear in this sample, about 12% of them only once. The top ten clonotypes cover around 1.5% of the sample. This sample was shared with a second study, whose subject was yellow fever vaccine responses in identical twins.

The sequenced material came from PBMCs. The receptors here all came from a woman aged 18-29 years in good health.

This clonotype was seen only a few times. J is TRBJ2-2 and V is TRBV10-1; 9 positions match TRBD2. This CDR3 is 14 amino acids long. Germline CDR1 reads WNHNN; CDR2 reads SYGVQD (reference sequence). Trimming took 5 bases from V and 6 from J; bases not matched to a gene: 4. The CDR3 is CASSSGTSPGELFF. The CDR3, as DNA: TGCGCCAGCAGTTCCGGGACTAGCCCCGGGGAGCTGTTTTTT.

CDR3: CASSLGGSGKPQETQYF. CDR3 nucleotide sequence: TGCGCCAGCAGCTTGGGTGGTAGCGGGAAACCACAAGAGACCCAGTACTTC. The V gene is TRBV5-1, the J gene TRBJ2-5, with 8 bases that match TRBD2. This CDR3 has 17 amino acids. The V and J ends lost 0 bases and 2 bases, in that order; junction bases with no gene match: 9. The germline V gene encodes CDR1 SGHRS and CDR2 YFSETQ.

This clonotype was seen a handful of times. The chain joins TRBV5-5 to TRBJ2-1; maybe TRBD2 (6 bases). Trimming removed 4 bases at V and 2 bases at J, with 13 bases between. The CDR3 has 15 amino acids. The germline CDR1 and CDR2 sequences are SGHKS and YYEKEE (reference sequence). CDR3 nucleotide sequence: TGTGCCAGCAGCCGTGTTTGGGGGGCCTACAATGAGCAGTTCTTC. Translating it yields CASSRVWGAYNEQFF.

This clonotype was detected a few times. V and J are TRBV10-3 and TRBJ1-1; 8 bases match TRBD1. V dropped 8 bases and J dropped 1; count of bases not matched to a gene: 6. The CDR3 totals 14 residues. Germline lookup yields CDR1 ENHRY and CDR2 SYGVKD. CDR3 coding DNA: TGTGCCATCGGTCAGGACAGGGAGAACACTGAAGCTTTCTTT. Translating it yields CAIGQDRENTEAFF.

This clonotype was observed a few times. The J gene is TRBJ2-3, the V gene TRBV12-3 or TRBV12-4; TRBD1 matches at 7 bases. This CDR3 is 15 amino acids long. V was clipped by 3 bases and J by 0 bases; unmatched bases: 3. The chain's CDR3 is CASSFMGQSTDTQYF. The CDR3 nucleotides read TGTGCCAGCAGTTTCATGGGACAGAGCACAGATACGCAGTATTTT.

In this sample, this clonotype turned up a few times. This chain links TRBV6-5 with TRBJ2-2; 10 bases map to TRBD2. Germline V CDR1 and CDR2: MNHEY, SVGAGI. V was clipped by 2 bases and J by 6 bases; unmatched bases: 6. The CDR3 is made up of 16 amino acids. The CDR3 DNA reads as TGTGCCAGCAGTTACAGAGCGGGGGGGATTGCCGGGGAGCTGTTTTTT. Protein: CASSYRAGGIAGELFF.

The chain links TRBV11-2 to TRBJ2-7; weak D call: TRBD2 (5 bases). The CDR3 extends over 15 amino acids. With 1 base removed from V and 2 bases from J, the gap between germline ends came to 12 bases. From germline, CDR1 is SGHAT and CDR2 FQNNGV. CDR3 DNA sequence: TGTGCCAGCAGCTTAGTTTCGGGGTCGGCCTACGAGCAGTACGTC. Its protein is CASSLVSGSAYEQYV.

The genes are TRBV20-1 and TRBJ1-1; no reliable D call. With 0 bases removed from V and 0 bases from J, the gap between germline ends came to 8 bases. The CDR3 extends over 14 amino acids. Germline-derived CDR1 and CDR2 are DFQATT and SNEGSKA (reference sequence). The CDR3 sequence: CSAREQAMNTEAFF. The CDR3 bases are TGCAGTGCTAGAGAGCAGGCTATGAACACTGAAGCTTTCTTT.

This rearrangement joins TRBV12-5 to TRBJ2-7, with a possible D match to TRBD2 (5 bases). This CDR3 region has 14 residues. Deletions cut 6 bases from V and 2 bases from J, with 14 bases between. From germline, CDR1 is LGHNT and CDR2 FRNRAP. The CDR3 DNA sequence: TGTGCTAGTGGCCGCGGGTATGGCGCCTACGAGCAGTACTTC. As protein: CASGRGYGAYEQYF.

The chain couples TRBV10-1 to TRBJ1-1; 10 bases fit TRBD1. V lost 6 bases, J lost 1 base, and 8 bases stayed unmatched. Germline V CDR1 and CDR2: WNHNN, SYGVQD (reference sequence). This CDR3 has 16 amino acids. Here the CDR3 reads CASSKPGQGRNTEAFF. The CDR3 bases are TGCGCCAGCAGCAAACCGGGACAGGGGAGGAACACTGAAGCTTTCTTT.

The V call is TRBV28, the J call TRBJ2-5; TRBD1 agrees at 7 bases. The ends lost 7 bases at V and 3 bases at J; junction bases unmatched: 14. The V gene's germline CDR1 is MDHEN and CDR2 SYDVKM. CDR3 length: 16 amino acids. CDR3 amino acids: CASTVQLGRGKETQYF. The CDR3 coding sequence is TGTGCCAGCACGGTCCAACTGGGCAGGGGGAAAGAGACCCAGTACTTC.

This chain connects TRBV27 to TRBJ1-6; D is ambiguous. The CDR3 runs 14 residues. CDR1 is MNHEY, CDR2 SMNVEV, per germline (reference sequence). V was clipped by 10 bases and J by 1 base, with 11 bases between them. Written as DNA, the CDR3 is TGTGCCACTGGTTCCGGGTCCTATAATTCACCCCTCCACTTT. Protein: CATGSGSYNSPLHF.

This clonotype was seen many times. This sequence joins TRBV12-3 or TRBV12-4 and TRBJ2-1; 7 bases match TRBD1. J gave up 2 bases and V 3 bases, and 4 bases lay outside the gene matches. The CDR3 covers 15 residues. This CDR3 is CASSFWDSTYNEQFF. The CDR3 DNA sequence: TGTGCCAGCAGTTTCTGGGACAGTACCTACAATGAGCAGTTCTTC.

This chain uses TRBV20-1 with TRBJ2-7; D is uncertain. V lost 0 bases, J lost 5 bases, and 8 bases lay in between. The V gene's germline CDR1 is DFQATT and CDR2 SNEGSKA (reference sequence). The CDR3 runs to 12 residues. As DNA, the CDR3 is TGCAGTGCTAGAGATTCCATCGACGAGCAGTACGTC. It is translated as CSARDSIDEQYV.

CDR3 nucleotides: TGTGCCAGCAGCCCCTACCGGGACGAGCCCTACAATGAGCAGTTCTTC. Translating it yields CASSPYRDEPYNEQFF. The chain links TRBV5-6 to TRBJ2-1, with D tentatively TRBD1 or TRBD2 (5 bases each). V lost 4 bases and J lost 2, with 16 bases in between. The CDR3 is 16 residues long. Germline CDR1 reads SGHDT; CDR2 reads YYEEEE.

At least ten counts were recorded for this clonotype. The V gene is TRBV10-3, the J gene TRBJ2-3; perhaps TRBD1 as D (6 bases). V dropped 10 bases and J dropped 2 bases, with 16 bases sitting between them. The CDR3 has 14 residues. Germline CDR1 is ENHRY and CDR2 is SYGVKD. The CDR3 is CATLRGQPTDTQYF. The CDR3, as DNA: TGTGCCACCCTGCGCGGACAGCCCACAGATACGCAGTATTTT.

This chain connects TRBV28 to TRBJ2-3, with D tentatively TRBD2 (5 bases). This CDR3 comprises 13 residues. V was trimmed by 3 bases and J by 7 bases, leaving 11 bases between them. Germline V gene lookup returns CDR1 MDHEN and CDR2 SYDVKM. CDR3 sequence reads: CASSLGAAHTQYF. CDR3 sequence (DNA): TGTGCCAGCAGTTTGGGAGCGGCTCATACGCAGTATTTT.

Only a few counts were recorded for this clonotype. The rearrangement joins TRBV12-3 or TRBV12-4 to TRBJ2-1, with TRBD2 matching over 10 bases. The CDR3 is 17 residues long. After removal of 7 bases from V and 6 bases from J, the junction contained 15 bases not matched to a gene. CDR3 nucleotides: TGTGCCAGCACCAGAAAGGCTAGCGGGAGCTTGGGCAATGAGCAGTTCTTC. Translated: CASTRKASGSLGNEQFF.

This clonotype showed up just a few times. The chain couples TRBV10-3 to TRBJ2-7; 13 positions agree with TRBD2. The V and J ends lost 4 bases and 1 base, in that order; junction bases with no gene match: 19. In germline, CDR1 is ENHRY, CDR2 SYGVKD. The CDR3 runs 21 residues. In nucleotides, the CDR3 is TGTGCCATCAGTGCCTCCCCGGGGACTAGCGGGGATGACCCTCTATCCTACGAGCAGTACTTC. It yields the protein CAISASPGTSGDDPLSYEQYF.

The V and J genes are TRBV12-3 or TRBV12-4 and TRBJ2-5, with 8 bases fitting TRBD2. This CDR3 is 15 amino acids long. The J segment lost 2 bases and the V segment lost 7 bases, leaving 9 bases of the junction unmatched. CDR3: CASTASGRVQETQYF. CDR3 in DNA: TGTGCCAGCACCGCGAGCGGGAGAGTTCAAGAGACCCAGTACTTC.